Listed here are 2 T cell receptor beta chains from one sample, sequenced in a study of Graves' ophthalmopathy and Graves' hyperthyroidism. As the template, RNA transcripts were used to amplify TCR beta CDR3 regions. A first-round RT-PCR used HTBI primers, followed by a second-round multiplex PCR. In TCRdb, the multiplex PCR reads were re-called with MiXCR into one record per CDR3 protein. The data show just over 600,000 distinct CDR3 sequences, with about a fifth seen just once and around 6.5% held by the top ten. Sequenced: peripheral blood. Source of these receptors: a woman between 18 and 30 years old with stable Graves' hyperthyroidism. Some clones in this sample may be carry-over from other donors' samples.

V gene TRBV6-1 combines with J gene TRBJ1-5; D remains unclear. There are 12 residues in the CDR3. Germline V gene sequence: CDR1 MNHNS, CDR2 SASEGT. V dropped 8 bases and J dropped 3 bases, with 8 bases sitting between them. For the CDR3, the DNA is TGTGCCAGCCAGGTTGCCAATCAGCCCCAGCATTTT. Translation: CASQVANQPQHF.

This clonotype was counted many times. The rearrangement joins TRBV6-1 to TRBJ2-4; TRBD2 is a possible D gene (6 bases). Germline CDR1 is MNHNS and CDR2 is SASEGT. This CDR3 contains 18 residues. Trimming took off 6 bases at V and 2 bases at J, with 23 bases between the two ends. The CDR3 DNA reads TGTGCCAGCAGCATCCGTGGGGACTCGGGAACGCCCAAAAACATTCAGTACTTC. Amino acids: CASSIRGDSGTPKNIQYF.